This TCR beta chain was recorded in a study of human T cells and chemical hapten exposure. The library tagged individual cDNA molecules with unique molecular identifiers. MiXCR, run by TCRdb on the RACE reads, gives a single entry per CDR3 protein. The table lists some 91,000 distinct CDR3 sequences, 25% to 35% of them singletons. As to time point: patch test 3, about 24 weeks after DPC sensitization. Treatment specified: therapeutic diphenylcyclopropenone sensitization with weekly scalp DPC. In every case, blood was obtained before the patch test was applied. The CDR3 has 15 amino acids. Trimming cost V 7 bases and J 7 bases; bases outside gene matches: 11. This clonotype has a handful of counts.

The chain recombines TRBV12-3 or TRBV12-4 with TRBJ1-4; 8 positions match TRBD1. Material: whole blood, obtained in connection with sensitization to the hapten diphenylcyclopropenone (DPC). The TCR was taken from a man aged 35 to 55 with alopecia areata. Some clones in this sample may be carry-over from other donors' samples. CDR3 nucleotides: TGTGCCAGCACTGGGACAGGAGGTTCGAGTGAAAAACTGTTTTTT. Its protein is CASTGTGGSSEKLFF.